This record concerns one T cell receptor beta chain sequence. Ten or more counts support this clonotype. Its cognate antigen has yet to be identified. It has no much larger one-base neighbor in the sample; base qualities were not kept. The listed sequencing device is Illumina HiSeq 2500. Quantitative 5'-RACE with molecular barcodes was used to prepare TCR beta libraries. The authors' pipeline ran thus. To identify disease-linked TCR variants, a new computational method was used, one built on a probabilistic model of VDJ rearrangement. The public reads were quality trimmed at Q25 with fastp and then assembled into clones with MiXCR by TCRdb, keeping productive beta chains. Each record represents a unique CDR3 protein, reported with the most common genes and DNA among its rows. The V and J calls and clone size are TCRdb's, not the authors'. This sample holds 200,000 to 250,000 distinct CDR3 sequences; 9.5% to 12% were observed only once. The ten largest clones represent under 7% of the sample.

This record belongs to a study of CD8 T cells in ankylosing spondylitis (dated by TCRdb to between 2016 and 2019). Looking at the study overall: The study set out to find disease-linked TCR variants by profiling T cell receptor beta repertoires in ankylosing spondylitis patients and healthy donors. In total, the full study cohort was made up of roughly 110 healthy donors and roughly 27 ankylosing spondylitis patients. Peripheral blood was sampled, and synovial fluid was additionally collected from ankylosing spondylitis patients. Study-wide findings and limitations: According to the report, matched synovial fluid samples from ankylosing spondylitis patients were significantly enriched for the disease-linked clones. Some motif variants were previously reported in synovial fluid and blood of reactive arthritis patients, suggesting common disease-initiation mechanisms. A TCR beta motif made up of 7 to 9 highly homologous amino acid variants appeared to be characteristic of blood from ankylosing spondylitis patients. In peripheral blood, the disease-linked clones were found at relatively low frequencies and had a CD8+ phenotype.

From a lookup of the germline V gene, CDR1 and CDR2 are SGHRS and YFSETQ. The CDR3 spans 16 residues, from the cysteine through the phenylalanine. Kept here is only the CDR3 DNA, which spans 48 bases and is read in frame from base 1. Trimming at the junction amounts to 3 bases on V and 5 bases on J, and the germline ends lie 18 bases apart. Sequencing used blood, either unsorted or a sorted T cell fraction (not recorded which). In this chain, TRBV5-1 is recombined with TRBJ1-5, with TRBD1 as a weak D call on 5 bases. The sequence came from a male donor with ankylosing spondylitis or in good health (not recorded which). For the CDR3, the sequence is CASSSSGSPIDQPQHF. The DNA is as follows: TGCGCCAGCAGCTCATCAGGGTCACCCATCGATCAGCCCCAGCATTTT.